The 16 T cell receptor beta chains reported below all come from one sample, sequenced in a study of shared clonotypes between healthy human individuals. Method: immunoSEQ multiplex PCR; TCRdb's copy keeps in-frame clones and lacks some. The sample has about 1 million clones; around 74% are singletons. Sample: memory CD4+ T cells sorted from blood. As for subset: CD45RA-negative fraction. These receptors originate from a man aged 18 to 29 in good health.

Of note for this clone: Other nucleotide sequences from this sample produce the same CDR3. The chain uses TRBV18 and TRBJ1-3; D is undetermined. Germline V gene sequence: CDR1 KGHSH, CDR2 LQKENI. The V and J ends lost 3 bases and 1 base respectively, with 10 bases between them. The CDR3 is 15 amino acids. CDR3 loop: CASSPFDDSGNTIYF. In nucleotides, the CDR3 is TGTGCCAGCTCACCCTTCGATGATTCTGGAAACACCATATATTTT.

The count of this clone is one. The chain uses TRBV5-1 and TRBJ2-1; a weak D match, TRBD2 (5 bases). Trimming pared 0 bases from V and 9 bases from J, leaving 7 bases between. The CDR3 runs 12 residues. Germline loops: CDR1 SGHRS, CDR2 YFSETQ. The CDR3 region has the DNA TGCGCCAGCAGCTTGGGCGGGTCTGAGCAGTTCTTC. This gives the protein CASSLGGSEQFF.

This clone was recorded only once. The chain employs TRBV5-8 and TRBJ2-2; 7 bases fit TRBD1. With 4 bases clipped from V and 1 base from J, the junction kept 4 bases outside the gene matches. Germline CDR1 is SGHTS and CDR2 is YDEGEE. The CDR3 totals 15 residues. CDR3 sequence (DNA): TGTGCCAGCAGCCCCGGGACAGTGAACACCGGGGAGCTGTTTTTT. It is translated as CASSPGTVNTGELFF.

The genes are TRBV30 and TRBJ1-5; TRBD1 aligns across 7 bases. V trimming: 5 bases; J trimming: 3 bases; junction bases outside the gene matches: 4. The CDR3 is 13 residues long. Per the germline V gene, CDR1 is GTSNPN and CDR2 is SVGIG (reference sequence). The CDR3, as DNA: TGTGCCTGGTCGACAGGGTACAATCAGCCCCAGCATTTT. It translates to CAWSTGYNQPQHF.

This chain connects TRBV2 to TRBJ2-2; D uncertain. Germline assignment: CDR1 SNHLY and CDR2 FYNNEI. Trimming cost V 7 bases and J 1 base, with 10 bases left between them. The CDR3 sequence is 14 residues long. The CDR3 here is CASMSGENTGELFF. In nucleotides, the CDR3 is TGTGCCAGCATGTCGGGCGAGAACACCGGGGAGCTGTTTTTT. Based on the CDR3 plus reference TRBV2 and TRBJ2-2, the full variable domain is EPEVTQTPSHQVTQMGQEVILRCVPISNHLYFYWYRQILGQKVEFLVSFYNNEISEKSEIFDDQFSVERPDGSNFTLKIRSTKLEDSAMYFCASMSGENTGELFFGEGSRLTVL.

The rearrangement joins TRBV19 to TRBJ1-2, with 7 bases identical to TRBD1. The V gene end was trimmed by 5 bases and the J gene end by 9 bases; junction bases not matched to a gene: 6. This CDR3 has 12 residues. CDR1 is LNHDA and CDR2 is SQIVND in the germline V gene (reference sequence). The CDR3 region is CASSPRQGSYTF. The CDR3 DNA sequence: TGTGCCAGTAGTCCTCGACAGGGAAGCTACACCTTC.

The chain combines TRBV18 with TRBJ2-1; weak D call: TRBD2 (6 bases). Trimming left V 4 bases short and J 5 bases short, with 15 bases between. This CDR3 is 15 amino acids long. Per germline, CDR1 KGHSH and CDR2 LQKENI. CDR3 in DNA: TGTGCCAGCTCACTGTTAGCGGACGCACACAATGAGCAGTTCTTC. Amino acids: CASSLLADAHNEQFF.

V is TRBV30 and J is TRBJ1-1; D not certain. The germline CDR1 and CDR2 sequences are GTSNPN and SVGIG (reference sequence). The CDR3 is 13 amino acids. The ends were cut back, 5 bases at V and 1 base at J, with 11 bases in the middle. The CDR3 DNA follows: TGTGCCTGGGCGAGGAGATCGAACACTGAAGCTTTCTTT. Protein sequence: CAWARRSNTEAFF.

This clone was observed a handful of times. The chain couples TRBV10-3 to TRBJ1-1; 7 bases are shared with TRBD1. CDR3 size: 13 residues. CDR1 and CDR2 (germline): ENHRY, SYGVKD. V gave up 10 bases and J gave up 0 bases; unmatched junction bases: 5. The CDR3 DNA reads as TGTGCCACTAGGGGACAGTTGAACACTGAAGCTTTCTTT. Residues: CATRGQLNTEAFF.

The gene calls are TRBV19 and TRBJ1-1; D call uncertain. The CDR3 spans 15 residues. The V and J ends lost 7 bases and 1 base respectively, with 16 bases between them. In germline, CDR1 is LNHDA, CDR2 SQIVND (reference sequence). CDR3 nucleotide sequence: TGTGCCAGTACAATGAGAGAAGCTGGGAACACTGAAGCTTTCTTT. This encodes CASTMREAGNTEAFF.

This chain links TRBV5-1 with TRBJ2-5; 8 positions match TRBD2. The CDR3 totals 16 residues. The J segment lost 2 bases and the V segment lost 0 bases, leaving 6 bases of the junction unmatched. Per germline, CDR1 SGHRS and CDR2 YFSETQ. CDR3 in DNA: TGCGCCAGCAGCTTGGGTCCAGCGGGAGATCAAGAGACCCAGTACTTC. Its translation: CASSLGPAGDQETQYF.

As concerns this clone: This may stem from a read error, because a much larger clone lies one nucleotide away. The chain joins TRBV7-3 to TRBJ1-1; D gene uncertain. This CDR3 comprises 11 residues. CDR1 and CDR2 from the germline V gene are SGHTA and FQGTGA. Trimming took off 2 bases at V and 4 bases at J, with 2 bases between the two ends. The CDR3 region is CASSLGTEAFF. CDR3 bases: TGTGCCAGCAGCTTAGGCACTGAAGCTTTCTTT.

The rearrangement joins TRBV10-3 to TRBJ2-1, with D tentatively TRBD2 (6 bases). Looked up from germline, CDR1 is ENHRY and CDR2 is SYGVKD. The germline V and J ends were trimmed by 9 bases and 4 bases, with 13 bases remaining between them. The CDR3 extends over 13 amino acids. CDR3: CAITGTPYNEQFF. The CDR3 DNA follows: TGTGCCATAACCGGGACTCCTTACAATGAGCAGTTCTTC.

The chain recombines TRBV5-1 with TRBJ1-6; 7 positions match TRBD1. V lost 6 bases, J lost 8 bases, and 5 bases stayed unmatched. Germline assignment: CDR1 SGHRS and CDR2 YFSETQ. This CDR3 is built from 13 residues. The CDR3 reads CASMGQGDSPLHF. Here the CDR3 DNA reads TGCGCCAGCATGGGGCAGGGGGATTCACCCCTCCACTTT. The full variable domain, completed using reference TRBV5-1 and TRBJ1-6, is KAGVTQTPRYLIKTRGQQVTLSCSPISGHRSVSWYQQTPGQGLQFLFEYFSETQRNKGNFPGRFSGRQFSNSRSEMNVSTLELGDSALYLCASMGQGDSPLHFGNGTRLTVT.

As regards this clone: Other DNA sequences within the sample encode an identical CDR3. The rearrangement uses TRBV11-3 and TRBJ2-1; D perhaps matches TRBD2 (6 bases). The CDR3 contains 13 residues. From germline, CDR1 is SGHNT and CDR2 YENEEA. Trimming cost V 5 bases and J 7 bases, with 12 bases left between them. CDR3 sequence (DNA): TGTGCCAGCAGCGCTGGGGGGTATAATGAGCAGTTCTTC. Protein: CASSAGGYNEQFF.

The chain links TRBV30 to TRBJ2-2, with 14 bases fitting TRBD2. The V gene's germline CDR1 is GTSNPN and CDR2 SVGIG (reference sequence). This CDR3 has 16 amino acids. V shed 3 bases, J shed 1 base, and the junction held 1 base outside the gene matches. The CDR3 loop reads CAWRGLAGVNTGELFF. The CDR3 nucleotides are TGTGCCTGGAGGGGACTAGCGGGAGTGAACACCGGGGAGCTGTTTTTT.